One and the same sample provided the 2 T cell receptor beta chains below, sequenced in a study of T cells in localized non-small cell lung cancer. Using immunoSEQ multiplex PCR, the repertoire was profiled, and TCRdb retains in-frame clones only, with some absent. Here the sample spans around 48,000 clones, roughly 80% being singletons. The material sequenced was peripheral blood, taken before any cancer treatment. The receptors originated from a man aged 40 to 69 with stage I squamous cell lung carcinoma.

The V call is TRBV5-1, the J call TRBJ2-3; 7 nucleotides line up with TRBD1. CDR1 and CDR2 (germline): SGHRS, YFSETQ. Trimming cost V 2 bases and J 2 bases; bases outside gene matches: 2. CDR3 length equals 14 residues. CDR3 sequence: CASSFGQATDTQYF. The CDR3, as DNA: TGCGCCAGCAGCTTCGGACAGGCCACAGATACGCAGTATTTT.

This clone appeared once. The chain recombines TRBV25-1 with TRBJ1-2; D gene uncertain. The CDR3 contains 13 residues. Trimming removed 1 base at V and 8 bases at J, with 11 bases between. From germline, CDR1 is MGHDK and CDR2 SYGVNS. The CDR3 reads CASSELASQGYTF. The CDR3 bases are TGTGCCAGCAGTGAATTGGCGTCTCAAGGCTACACCTTC.